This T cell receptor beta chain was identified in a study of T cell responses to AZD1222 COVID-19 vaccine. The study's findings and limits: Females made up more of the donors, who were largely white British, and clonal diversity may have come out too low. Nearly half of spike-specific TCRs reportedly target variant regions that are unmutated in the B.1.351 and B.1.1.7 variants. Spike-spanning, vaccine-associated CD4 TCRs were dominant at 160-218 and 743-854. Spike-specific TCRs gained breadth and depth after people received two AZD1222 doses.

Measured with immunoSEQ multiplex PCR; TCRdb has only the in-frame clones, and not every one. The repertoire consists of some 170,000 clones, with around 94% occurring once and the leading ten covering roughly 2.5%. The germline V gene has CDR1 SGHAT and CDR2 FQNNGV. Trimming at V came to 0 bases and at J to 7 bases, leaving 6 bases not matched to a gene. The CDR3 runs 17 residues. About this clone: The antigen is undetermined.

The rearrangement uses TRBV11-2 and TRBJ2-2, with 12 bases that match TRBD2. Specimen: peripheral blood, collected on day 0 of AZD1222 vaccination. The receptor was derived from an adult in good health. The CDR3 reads CASSLEPTSGSFGELFF. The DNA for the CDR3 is TGTGCCAGCAGCTTAGAACCGACTAGCGGGAGCTTCGGGGAGCTGTTTTTT. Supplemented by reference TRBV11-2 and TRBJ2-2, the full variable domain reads EAGVAQSPRYKIIEKRQSVAFWCNPISGHATLYWYQQILGQGPKLLIQFQNNGVVDDSQLPKDRFSAERLKGVDSTLKIQPAKLEDSAVYLCASSLEPTSGSFGELFFGEGSRLTVL.